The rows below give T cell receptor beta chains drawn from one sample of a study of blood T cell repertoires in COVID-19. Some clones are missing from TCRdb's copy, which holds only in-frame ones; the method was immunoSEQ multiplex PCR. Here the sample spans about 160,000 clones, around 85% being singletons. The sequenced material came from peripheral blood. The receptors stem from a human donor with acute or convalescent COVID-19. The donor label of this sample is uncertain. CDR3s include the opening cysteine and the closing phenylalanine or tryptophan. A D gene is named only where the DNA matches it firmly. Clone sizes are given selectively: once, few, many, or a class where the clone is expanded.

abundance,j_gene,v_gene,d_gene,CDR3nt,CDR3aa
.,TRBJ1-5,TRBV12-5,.,TGTGCTAGCCGGCGACAGGGCAATCAGCCCCAGCATTTT,CASRRQGNQPQHF
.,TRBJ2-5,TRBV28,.,TGTGCCAGCAGTTTGTCAGGGTGGGGGGATCAAGAGACCCAGTACTTC,CASSLSGWGDQETQYF
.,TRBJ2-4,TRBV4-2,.,TGTGCCAGCAGCCAAGAACACAGCATAGGCAAAAACATTCAGTACTTC,CASSQEHSIGKNIQYF
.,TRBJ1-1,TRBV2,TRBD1,TGTGCCAGCAGGACACAGGGGGGAAAAAACACTGAAGCTTTCTTT,CASRTQGGKNTEAFF
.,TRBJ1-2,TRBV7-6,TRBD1,TGTGCCAGCAGCGACGGACAGGGGTCTGGCTACACCTTC,CASSDGQGSGYTF
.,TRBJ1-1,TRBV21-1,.,TGTGCCAGCAGCACCCACGTAAAGGACAGGACTGAAGCTTTCTTT,CASSTHVKDRTEAFF
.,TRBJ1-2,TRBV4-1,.,TGCGCCAGCAGCTTGGAGCAACAGGGCGGGTATGGCCACACCTTC,CASSLEQQGGYGHTF
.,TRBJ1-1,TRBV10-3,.,TGTGCCATCACCGTGACAGACTCGAACACTGAAGCTTTCTTT,CAITVTDSNTEAFF
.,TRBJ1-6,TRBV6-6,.,TGTGCCAGCAGTTACGAGAGCTCCTATAATTCACCCCTCCACTTT,CASSYESSYNSPLHF
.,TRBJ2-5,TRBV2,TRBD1,TGTGCCAGCATCAGGGGGCGAGAGACCCAGTACTTC,CASIRGRETQYF
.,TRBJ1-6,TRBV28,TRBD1,TGTGCCAGCAGCAAAACAGGGGCTTATAATTCACCCCTCCACTTT,CASSKTGAYNSPLHF
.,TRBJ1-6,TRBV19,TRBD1,TGTGCCAGTAGTATAACAGGGGGAAGTAATTCACCCCTCCACTTT,CASSITGGSNSPLHF
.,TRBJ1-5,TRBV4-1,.,TGCGCCAGCAGCCAAGGGGACTGGAATCAGCCCCAGCATTTT,CASSQGDWNQPQHF
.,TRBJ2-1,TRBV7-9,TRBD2,TGTGCCAGCAGCTTAGAACGGACTAGGGGTGGGAATGAGCAGTTCTTC,CASSLERTRGGNEQFF
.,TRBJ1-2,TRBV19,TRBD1,TGTGCCAGTAGTATACCGGACAGGGGCTTTAACTATGGCTACACCTTC,CASSIPDRGFNYGYTF
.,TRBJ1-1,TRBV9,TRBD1,TGTGCCAGCAGCGGCCGACAGGGGATGTCTGAAGCTTTCTTT,CASSGRQGMSEAFF
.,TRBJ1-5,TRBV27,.,TGTGCCAGCAGTTTTGGTAGCGCTAGCAATCAGCCCCAGCATTTT,CASSFGSASNQPQHF
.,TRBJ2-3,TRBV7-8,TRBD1,TGTGCCAGCAGCCTACGGACAGGGGATGGCACAGATACGCAGTATTTT,CASSLRTGDGTDTQYF
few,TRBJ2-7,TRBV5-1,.,TGCGCCAGCAGCTTCGGACAGACGAGCTCCTACGAGCAGTACTTC,CASSFGQTSSYEQYF
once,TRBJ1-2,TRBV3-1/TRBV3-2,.,TGTGCCAGCAGCCAAGGGTCAGGGGCGTCATCAGCTAACTATGGCTACACCTTC,CASSQGSGASSANYGYTF
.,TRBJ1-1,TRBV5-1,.,TGCGCCAGCAGCTTTTCGGGGGAGAGTACAGCTTTCTTT,CASSFSGESTAFF
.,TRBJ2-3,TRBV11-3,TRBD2,TGTGCCAGCAGCTTATGGACTAGCGGTTACACAGATACGCAGTATTTT,CASSLWTSGYTDTQYF